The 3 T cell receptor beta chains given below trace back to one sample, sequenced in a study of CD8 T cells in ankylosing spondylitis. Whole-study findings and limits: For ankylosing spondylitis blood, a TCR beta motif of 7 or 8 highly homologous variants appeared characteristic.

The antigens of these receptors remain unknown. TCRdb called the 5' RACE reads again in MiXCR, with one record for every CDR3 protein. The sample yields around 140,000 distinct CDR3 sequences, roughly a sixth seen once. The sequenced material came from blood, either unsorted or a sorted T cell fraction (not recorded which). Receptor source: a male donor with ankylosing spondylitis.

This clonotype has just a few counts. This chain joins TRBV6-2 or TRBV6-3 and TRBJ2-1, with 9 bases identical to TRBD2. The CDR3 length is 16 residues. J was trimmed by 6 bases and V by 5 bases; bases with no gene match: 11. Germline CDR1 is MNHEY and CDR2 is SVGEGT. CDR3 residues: CASSPMAGGPFNEQFF. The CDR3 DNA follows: TGTGCCAGCAGTCCCATGGCGGGAGGGCCCTTCAATGAGCAGTTCTTC.

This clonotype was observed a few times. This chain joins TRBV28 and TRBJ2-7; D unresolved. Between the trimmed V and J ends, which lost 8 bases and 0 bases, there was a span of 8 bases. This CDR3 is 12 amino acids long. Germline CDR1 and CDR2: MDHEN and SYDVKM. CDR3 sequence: CASQQSSYEQYF. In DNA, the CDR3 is TGTGCCAGCCAACAGAGCTCCTACGAGCAGTACTTC.

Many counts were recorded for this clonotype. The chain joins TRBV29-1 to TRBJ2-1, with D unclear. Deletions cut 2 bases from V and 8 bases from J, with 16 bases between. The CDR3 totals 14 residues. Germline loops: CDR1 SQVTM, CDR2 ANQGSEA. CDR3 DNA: TGCAGCGTTGAATCGGCAGTTACCTGGGATGAGCAGTTCTTC. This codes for CSVESAVTWDEQFF.